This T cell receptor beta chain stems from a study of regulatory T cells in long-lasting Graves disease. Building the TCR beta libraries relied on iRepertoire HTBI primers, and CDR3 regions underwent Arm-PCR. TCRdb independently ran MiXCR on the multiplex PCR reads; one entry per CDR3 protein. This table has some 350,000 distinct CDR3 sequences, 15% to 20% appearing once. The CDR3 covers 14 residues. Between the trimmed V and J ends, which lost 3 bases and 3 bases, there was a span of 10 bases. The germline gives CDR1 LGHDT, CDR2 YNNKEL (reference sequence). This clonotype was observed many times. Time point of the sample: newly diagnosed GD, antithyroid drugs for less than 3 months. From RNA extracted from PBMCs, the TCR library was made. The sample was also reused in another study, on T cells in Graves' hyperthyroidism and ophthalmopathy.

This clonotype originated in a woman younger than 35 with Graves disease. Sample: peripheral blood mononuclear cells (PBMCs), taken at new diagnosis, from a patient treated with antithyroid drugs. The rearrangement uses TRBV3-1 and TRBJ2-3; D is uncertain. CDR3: CASSHLGRTDTQYF. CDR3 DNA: TGTGCCAGCAGCCACTTGGGAAGAACAGATACGCAGTATTTT.